Listed here are 4 T cell receptor beta chains from one sample, sequenced in a study of T cell changes during pregnancy in multiple sclerosis. Sequencing was performed with immunoSEQ multiplex PCR; in TCRdb, only in-frame clones are kept and a portion is missing. The profile covers more than 80,000 clones, with about 89% appearing a single time and around 1.6% taken by the ten largest. Source: peripheral blood, taken before pregnancy. All receptors come from a female donor with multiple sclerosis, enrolled in a pregnancy study.

This clone was counted a few times. The chain employs TRBV30 and TRBJ1-5; 9 nucleotides match TRBD1. With 8 bases clipped from V and 4 bases from J, the junction kept 3 bases outside the gene matches. Germline CDR1 and CDR2: GTSNPN and SVGIG (reference sequence). The CDR3 has 12 residues. This chain's CDR3 is CAGGTGNQPQHF. CDR3 nucleotide sequence: TGTGCCGGAGGGACAGGGAATCAGCCCCAGCATTTT.

Only one count was recorded for this clone. The chain couples TRBV11-3 to TRBJ1-2; the match to TRBD1 covers 7 bases. V gave up 5 bases and J gave up 8 bases; unmatched junction bases: 14. CDR3 length equals 15 residues. CDR1 SGHNT and CDR2 YENEEA come from the germline V gene. The chain's CDR3 is CASSAGPDRADGYTF. The DNA of the CDR3 is TGTGCCAGCAGCGCCGGACCCGACAGGGCGGACGGCTACACCTTC.

V usage is TRBV25-1 and J usage is TRBJ1-1, with TRBD1 identical over 11 bases. The germline CDR1 and CDR2 sequences are MGHDK and SYGVNS. This CDR3 is built from 17 residues. V shed 3 bases and J 1 base; nucleotides not matched to a gene: 7. CDR3 amino acids: CASSDMGTGGKNTEAFF. CDR3 sequence (DNA): TGTGCCAGCAGTGATATGGGGACAGGGGGGAAGAACACTGAAGCTTTCTTT.

The rearrangement joins TRBV15 to TRBJ2-7, with 12 bases aligning to TRBD2. Germline assignment: CDR1 LNHNV and CDR2 YYDKDF (reference sequence). Trimming took 7 bases from V and 9 from J; bases not matched to a gene: 7. CDR3 size: 13 residues. The CDR3 sequence: CATTSGGAQGQYF. CDR3 bases: TGTGCCACCACTAGCGGGGGGGCCCAAGGGCAGTACTTC. The variable domain in full, with the rest retrieved from reference TRBV15 and TRBJ2-7, is DAMVIQNPRYQVTQFGKPVTLSCSQTLNHNVMYWYQQKSSQAPKLLFHYYDKDFNNEADTPDNFQSRRPNTSFCFLDIRSPGLGDTAMYLCATTSGGAQGQYFGPGTRLTVT.